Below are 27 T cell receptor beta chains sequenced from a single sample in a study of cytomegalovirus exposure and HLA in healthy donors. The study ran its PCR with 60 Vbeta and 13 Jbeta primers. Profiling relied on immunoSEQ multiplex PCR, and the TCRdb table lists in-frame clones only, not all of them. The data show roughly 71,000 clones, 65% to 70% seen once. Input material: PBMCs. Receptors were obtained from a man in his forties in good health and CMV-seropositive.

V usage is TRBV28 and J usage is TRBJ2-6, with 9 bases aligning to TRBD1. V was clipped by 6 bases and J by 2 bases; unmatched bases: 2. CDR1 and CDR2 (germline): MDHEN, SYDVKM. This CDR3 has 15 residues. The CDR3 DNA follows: TGTGCCAGCAGAACAGGGGGCGCTGGGGCCAACGTCCTGACTTTC. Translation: CASRTGGAGANVLTF.

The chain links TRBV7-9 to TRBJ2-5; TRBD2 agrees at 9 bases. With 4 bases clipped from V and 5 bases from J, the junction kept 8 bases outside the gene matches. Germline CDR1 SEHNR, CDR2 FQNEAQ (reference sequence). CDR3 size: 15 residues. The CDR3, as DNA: TGTGCCAGCAGCTCCCGAGCGGGGGGAGAGGAGACCCAGTACTTC. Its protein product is CASSSRAGGEETQYF. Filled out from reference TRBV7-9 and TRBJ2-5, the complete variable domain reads DTGVSQNPRHKITKRGQNVTFRCDPISEHNRLYWYRQTLGQGPEFLTYFQNEAQLEKSRLLSDRFSAERPKGSFSTLEIQRTEQGDSAMYLCASSSRAGGEETQYFGPGTRLLVL.

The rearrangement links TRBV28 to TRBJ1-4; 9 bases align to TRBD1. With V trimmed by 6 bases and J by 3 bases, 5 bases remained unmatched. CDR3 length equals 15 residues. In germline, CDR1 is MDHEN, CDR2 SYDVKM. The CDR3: CASSQQGAANEKLFF. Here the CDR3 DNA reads TGTGCCAGCAGCCAACAGGGGGCGGCTAATGAAAAACTGTTTTTT.

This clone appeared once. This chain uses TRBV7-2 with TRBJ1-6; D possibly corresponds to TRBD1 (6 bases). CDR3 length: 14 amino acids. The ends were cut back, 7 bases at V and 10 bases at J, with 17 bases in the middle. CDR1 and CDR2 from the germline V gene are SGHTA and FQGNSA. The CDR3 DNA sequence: TGTGCCAGCACCAAGGGGGGGTCTCCATCACCCCTCCACTTT. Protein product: CASTKGGSPSPLHF.

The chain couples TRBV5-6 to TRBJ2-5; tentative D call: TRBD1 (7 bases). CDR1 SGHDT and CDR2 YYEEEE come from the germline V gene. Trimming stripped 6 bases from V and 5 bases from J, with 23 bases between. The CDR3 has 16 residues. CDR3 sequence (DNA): TGTGCCAGCATGGGAGGTCGGAACAGGGGCTGGGAGACCCAGTACTTC. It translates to CASMGGRNRGWETQYF.

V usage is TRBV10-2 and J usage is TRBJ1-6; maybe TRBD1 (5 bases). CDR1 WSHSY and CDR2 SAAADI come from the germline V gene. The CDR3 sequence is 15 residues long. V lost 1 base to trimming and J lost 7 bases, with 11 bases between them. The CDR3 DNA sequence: TGCGCCAGCAGTGAGTGGGGGAGCGGGAATTCACCCCTCCACTTT. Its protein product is CASSEWGSGNSPLHF.

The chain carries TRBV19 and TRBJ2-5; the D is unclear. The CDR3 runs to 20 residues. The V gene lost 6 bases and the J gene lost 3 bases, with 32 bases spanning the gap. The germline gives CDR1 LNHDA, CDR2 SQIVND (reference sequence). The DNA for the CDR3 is TGTGCCAGTAGGACCCCCCCCCGTGGCCGCAGGAAACTTCGAAAAGAGACCCAGTACTTC. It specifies CASRTPPRGRRKLRKETQYF.

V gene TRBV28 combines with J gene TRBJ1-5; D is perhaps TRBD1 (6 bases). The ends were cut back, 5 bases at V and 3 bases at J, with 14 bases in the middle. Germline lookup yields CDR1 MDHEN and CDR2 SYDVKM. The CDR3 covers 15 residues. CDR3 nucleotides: TGTGCCAGCAGTCCACCTTCAGGGGACAATCAGCCCCAGCATTTT. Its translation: CASSPPSGDNQPQHF.

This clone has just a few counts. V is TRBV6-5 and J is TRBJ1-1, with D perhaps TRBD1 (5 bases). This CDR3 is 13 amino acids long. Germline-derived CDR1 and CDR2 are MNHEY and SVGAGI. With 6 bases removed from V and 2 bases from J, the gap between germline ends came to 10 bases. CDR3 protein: CASRRQLNTEAFF. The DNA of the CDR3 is TGTGCCAGCAGGCGACAGCTTAACACTGAAGCTTTCTTT.

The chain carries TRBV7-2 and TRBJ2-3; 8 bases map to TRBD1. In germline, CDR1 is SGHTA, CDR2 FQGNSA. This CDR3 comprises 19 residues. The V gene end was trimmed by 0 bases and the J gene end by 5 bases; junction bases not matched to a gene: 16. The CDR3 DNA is TGTGCCAGCAGCTTAGCTTTCAGGGGGCCTCGACCCGCCGGAGATACGCAGTATTTT. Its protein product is CASSLAFRGPRPAGDTQYF. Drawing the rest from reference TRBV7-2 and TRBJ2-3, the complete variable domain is GAGVSQSPSNKVTEKGKDVELRCDPISGHTALYWYRQSLGQGLEFLIYFQGNSAPDKSGLPSDRFSAERTGGSVSTLTIQRTQQEDSAVYLCASSLAFRGPRPAGDTQYFGPGTRLTVL.

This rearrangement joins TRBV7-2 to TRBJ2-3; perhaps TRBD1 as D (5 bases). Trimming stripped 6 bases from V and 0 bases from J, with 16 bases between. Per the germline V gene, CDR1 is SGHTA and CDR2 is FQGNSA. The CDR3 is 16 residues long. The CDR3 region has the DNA TGTGCCAGCAGACAGGACCAGCGTACTAGCACAGATACGCAGTATTTT. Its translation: CASRQDQRTSTDTQYF.

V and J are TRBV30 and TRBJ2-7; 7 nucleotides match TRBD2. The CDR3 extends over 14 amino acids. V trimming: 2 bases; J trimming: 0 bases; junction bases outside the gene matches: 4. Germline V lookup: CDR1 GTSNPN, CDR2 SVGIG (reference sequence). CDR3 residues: CAWSTGGISYEQYF. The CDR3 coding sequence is TGTGCCTGGAGTACCGGGGGGATCTCCTACGAGCAGTACTTC.

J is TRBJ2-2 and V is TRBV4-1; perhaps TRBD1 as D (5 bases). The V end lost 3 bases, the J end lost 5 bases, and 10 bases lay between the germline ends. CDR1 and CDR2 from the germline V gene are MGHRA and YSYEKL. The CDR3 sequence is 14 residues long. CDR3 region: CASSHQGSTGELFF. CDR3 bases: TGCGCCAGCAGCCACCAGGGATCTACCGGGGAGCTGTTTTTT.

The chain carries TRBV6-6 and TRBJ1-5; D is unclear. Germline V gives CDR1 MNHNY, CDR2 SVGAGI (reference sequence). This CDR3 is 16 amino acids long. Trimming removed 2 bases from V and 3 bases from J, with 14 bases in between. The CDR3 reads CASSYADIGFNQPQHF. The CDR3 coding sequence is TGTGCCAGCAGTTACGCTGACATTGGATTCAATCAGCCCCAGCATTTT.

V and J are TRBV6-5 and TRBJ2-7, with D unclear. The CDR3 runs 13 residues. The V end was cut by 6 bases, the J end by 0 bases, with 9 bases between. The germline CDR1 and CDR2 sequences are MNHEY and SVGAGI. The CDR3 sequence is CASSPTPSYEQYF. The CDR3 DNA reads TGTGCCAGCAGCCCTACCCCCTCCTACGAGCAGTACTTC.

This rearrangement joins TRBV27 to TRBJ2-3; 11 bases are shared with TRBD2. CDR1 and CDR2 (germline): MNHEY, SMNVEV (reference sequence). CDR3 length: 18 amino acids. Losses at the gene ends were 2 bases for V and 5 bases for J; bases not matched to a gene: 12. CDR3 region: CASSLLLSGGAPQDTQYF. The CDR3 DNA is TGTGCCAGCAGTTTACTCCTTAGCGGGGGGGCCCCACAAGATACGCAGTATTTT.

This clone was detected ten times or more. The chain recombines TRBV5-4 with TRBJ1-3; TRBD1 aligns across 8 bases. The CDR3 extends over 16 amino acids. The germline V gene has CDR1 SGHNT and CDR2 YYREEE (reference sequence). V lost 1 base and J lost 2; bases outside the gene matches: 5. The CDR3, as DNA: TGTGCCAGCAGCTTGTACCGGACAGGGCCTGGAAACACCATATATTTT. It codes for CASSLYRTGPGNTIYF.

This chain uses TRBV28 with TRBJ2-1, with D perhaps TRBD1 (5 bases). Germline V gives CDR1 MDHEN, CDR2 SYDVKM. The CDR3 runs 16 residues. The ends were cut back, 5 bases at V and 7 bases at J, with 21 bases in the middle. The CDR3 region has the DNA TGTGCCAGCAGTCGAAAGGGGAATTTCTTTAGTAATGAGCAGTTCTTC. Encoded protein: CASSRKGNFFSNEQFF.

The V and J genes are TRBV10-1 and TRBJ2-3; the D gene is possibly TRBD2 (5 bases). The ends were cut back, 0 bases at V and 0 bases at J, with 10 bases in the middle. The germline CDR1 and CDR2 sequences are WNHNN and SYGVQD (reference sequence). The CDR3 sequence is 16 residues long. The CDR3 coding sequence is TGCGCCAGCAGTGAGTCGCGGGTGACTAGCACAGATACGCAGTATTTT. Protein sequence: CASSESRVTSTDTQYF.

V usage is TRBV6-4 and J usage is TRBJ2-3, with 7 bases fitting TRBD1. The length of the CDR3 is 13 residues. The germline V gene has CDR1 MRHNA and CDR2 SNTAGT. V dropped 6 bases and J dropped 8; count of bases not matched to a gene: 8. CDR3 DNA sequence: TGTGCCAGCAGAGACAGGGATGGAGGTACGCAGTATTTT. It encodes CASRDRDGGTQYF.

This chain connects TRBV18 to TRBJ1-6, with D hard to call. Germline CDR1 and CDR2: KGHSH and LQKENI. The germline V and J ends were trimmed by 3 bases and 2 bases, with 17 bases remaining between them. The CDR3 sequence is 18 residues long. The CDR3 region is CASSPVRWHSPYNSPLHF. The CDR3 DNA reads TGTGCCAGCTCACCGGTCCGGTGGCACAGCCCCTATAATTCACCCCTCCACTTT.

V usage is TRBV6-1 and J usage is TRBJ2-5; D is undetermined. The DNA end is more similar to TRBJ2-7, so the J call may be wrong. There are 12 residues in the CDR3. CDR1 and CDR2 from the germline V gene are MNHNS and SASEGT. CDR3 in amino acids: CASDKNSYEQYF. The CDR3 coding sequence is TGTGCCAGCGACAAAAACTCCTACGAGCAGTACTTC.

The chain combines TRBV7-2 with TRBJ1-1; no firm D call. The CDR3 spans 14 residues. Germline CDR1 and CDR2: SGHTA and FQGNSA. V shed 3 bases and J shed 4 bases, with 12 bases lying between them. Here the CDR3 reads CASSFNRASTEAFF. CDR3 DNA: TGTGCCAGCAGCTTCAATAGAGCAAGCACTGAAGCTTTCTTT.

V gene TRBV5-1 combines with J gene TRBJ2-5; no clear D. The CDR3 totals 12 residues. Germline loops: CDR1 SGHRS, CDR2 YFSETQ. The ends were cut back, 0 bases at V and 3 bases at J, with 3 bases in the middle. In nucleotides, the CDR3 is TGCGCCAGCAGCTTGGGAGAAGAGACCCAGTACTTC. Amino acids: CASSLGEETQYF.

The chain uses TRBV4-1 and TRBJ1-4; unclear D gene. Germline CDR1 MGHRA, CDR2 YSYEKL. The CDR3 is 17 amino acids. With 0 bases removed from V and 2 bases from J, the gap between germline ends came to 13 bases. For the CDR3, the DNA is TGCGCCAGCAGCCAAGAGTTTCGGGGTGGGACTAATGAAAAACTGTTTTTT. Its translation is CASSQEFRGGTNEKLFF.

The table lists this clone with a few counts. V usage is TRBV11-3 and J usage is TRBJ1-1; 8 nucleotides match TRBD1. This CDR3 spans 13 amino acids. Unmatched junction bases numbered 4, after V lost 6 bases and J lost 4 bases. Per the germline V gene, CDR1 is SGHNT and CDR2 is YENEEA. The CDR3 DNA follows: TGTGCCAGCAGGTTTACAGGGGGCACTGAAGCTTTCTTT. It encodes CASRFTGGTEAFF.

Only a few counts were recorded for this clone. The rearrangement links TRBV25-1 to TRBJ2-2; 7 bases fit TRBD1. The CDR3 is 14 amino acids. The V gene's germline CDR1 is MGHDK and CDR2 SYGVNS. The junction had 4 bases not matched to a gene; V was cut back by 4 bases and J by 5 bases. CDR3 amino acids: CASSGDRETGELFF. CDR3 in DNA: TGTGCCAGCAGTGGAGACAGGGAGACCGGGGAGCTGTTTTTT.